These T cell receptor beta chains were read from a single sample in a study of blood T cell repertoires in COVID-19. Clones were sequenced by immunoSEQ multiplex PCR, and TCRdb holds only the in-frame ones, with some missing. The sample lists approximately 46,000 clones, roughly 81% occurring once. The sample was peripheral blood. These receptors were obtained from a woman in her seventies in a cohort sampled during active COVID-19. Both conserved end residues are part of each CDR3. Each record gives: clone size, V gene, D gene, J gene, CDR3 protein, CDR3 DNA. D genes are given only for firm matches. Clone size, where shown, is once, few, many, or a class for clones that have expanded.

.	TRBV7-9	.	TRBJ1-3	CASSPVSGNTIYF	TGTGCCAGCAGCCCGGTCTCTGGAAACACCATATATTTT
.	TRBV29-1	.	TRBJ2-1	CSVAAANEQFF	TGCAGCGTTGCCGCGGCCAATGAGCAGTTCTTC
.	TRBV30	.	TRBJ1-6	CAWSLPTGPLHF	TGTGCCTGGAGTCTTCCCACAGGACCCCTCCACTTT
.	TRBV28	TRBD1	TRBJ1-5	CASRSGTGVPQPQHF	TGTGCCAGCAGATCCGGGACAGGGGTGCCTCAGCCCCAGCATTTT
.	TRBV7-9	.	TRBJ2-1	CASSLNGVNEQFF	TGTGCCAGCAGCTTAAACGGGGTCAATGAGCAGTTCTTC
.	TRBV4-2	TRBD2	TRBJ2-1	CASSLGTSGNNEQFF	TGTGCCAGCAGCCTAGGGACTAGCGGGAACAATGAGCAGTTCTTC
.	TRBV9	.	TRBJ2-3	CASSVVEGSPSTDTQYF	TGTGCCAGCAGCGTAGTGGAGGGGTCCCCATCCACAGATACGCAGTATTTT
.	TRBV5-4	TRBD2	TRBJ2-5	CASGEGGPYQETQYF	TGTGCCAGTGGGGAGGGCGGGCCTTACCAAGAGACCCAGTACTTC
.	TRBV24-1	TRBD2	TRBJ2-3	CATSVTSGTDTQYF	TGTGCCACCAGTGTGACTAGCGGCACAGATACGCAGTATTTT
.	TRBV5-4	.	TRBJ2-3	CASSAEVADTQYF	TGTGCCAGCAGCGCCGAGGTCGCAGATACGCAGTATTTT
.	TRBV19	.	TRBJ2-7	CASSIDLFGRDEQYF	TGTGCCAGTAGTATAGATCTATTCGGCAGGGACGAGCAGTACTTC
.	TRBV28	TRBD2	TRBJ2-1	CASGGTSGYNEQFF	TGTGCCAGCGGTGGGACTAGCGGCTACAATGAGCAGTTCTTC
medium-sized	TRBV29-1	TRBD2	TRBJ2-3	CSVGGRVDTQYF	TGCAGCGTTGGCGGGAGGGTTGATACGCAGTATTTT
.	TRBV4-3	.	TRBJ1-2	CASSPLPLNSLPKGYTF	TGCGCCAGCAGCCCCCTACCTTTGAACAGCCTCCCTAAGGGCTACACCTTC
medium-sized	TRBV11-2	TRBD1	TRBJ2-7	CASSLGTGGEQYF	TGTGCCAGCAGCTTAGGAACAGGGGGCGAGCAGTACTTC
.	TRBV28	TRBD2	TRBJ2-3	CASSLSASGSIDTQYF	TGTGCCAGCAGTTTAAGTGCTAGCGGGAGTATAGATACGCAGTATTTT